The clone carrying this TCR beta chain came up a few times. CDR1 is LNHDA, CDR2 SQIVND, per germline (reference sequence). The J segment lost 7 bases and the V segment lost 3 bases, leaving 9 bases of the junction unmatched. The CDR3 has 15 amino acids. The data were taken from a study of T cells in Graves' hyperthyroidism and ophthalmopathy. Using RNA transcripts as the source, TCR beta CDR3 regions were amplified. With the HTBI primer set, the TCR CDR3 went through a first round of RT-PCR. TCRdb reprocessed the multiplex PCR reads via MiXCR and lists one record per CDR3 protein. The profile covers some 600,000 distinct CDR3 sequences, with approximately 13% appearing a single time and more than 5% taken by the ten largest.

The sequencing sample was made of blood. The clonotype originates from a woman in her twenties or thirties with Graves' hyperthyroidism that later progressed to Graves' ophthalmopathy. This chain joins TRBV19 and TRBJ2-1, with 7 bases lining up with TRBD2. Here the CDR3 reads CASSISGRVENEQFF. CDR3 coding DNA: TGTGCCAGTAGTATTTCAGGGAGGGTGGAAAATGAGCAGTTCTTC.